This TCR beta chain was recovered during a study of somatic mutations in cytotoxic T cells in rheumatoid arthritis. The study's findings and limits: CD8+ clonality rose with age in rheumatoid arthritis patients, unlike in healthy controls.

Magnetic beads with positive selection isolated CD4+ and CD8+ fractions, whose purity was verified by flow cytometry. In the case of this clone: Antigen: not known.

The CDR3 runs 15 residues. V lost 2 bases, J lost 5 bases, and 13 bases lay in between. Per germline, CDR1 MGHDK and CDR2 SYGVNS. Clones were sequenced by immunoSEQ multiplex PCR, and TCRdb holds only the in-frame ones, with some missing. The sample lists thousands of clones, around 90% occurring once. The receptor was derived from a man between 40 and 49 years old with rheumatoid arthritis. Sequencing input: CD8+ T cells sorted from blood. The chain links TRBV25-1 to TRBJ2-1, with D perhaps matching TRBD2 (7 bases). The CDR3 is CASSEGRGLDNEQFF. The CDR3 DNA reads TGTGCCAGCAGTGAAGGGCGGGGGCTCGACAATGAGCAGTTCTTC.